This TCR beta chain was found in a study of early T cells in non-severe SARS-CoV-2 infection. At the level of the study: RNA in bulk from unsorted whole blood was sequenced, and chains were unpaired.

In its sample, this clonotype was seen many times. TCRdb processed the 5' RACE reads anew with MiXCR; each CDR3 protein has one entry. The sample gives approximately 69,000 distinct CDR3 sequences, 10% to 12% of which show up once; roughly 5.8% is in the top ten. Sequencing used whole blood, obtained at baseline. The clonotype comes from an adult who was a healthcare worker with PCR-confirmed SARS-CoV-2 infection or an uninfected control (not recorded which).

The CDR3 nucleotides are TGTGCCACCAGCAGAGATCTGTTCGGCGGGGGGTACAATGAGCAGTTCTTC. Its translation: CATSRDLFGGGYNEQFF. The rearrangement joins TRBV15 to TRBJ2-1, with 8 nucleotides matching TRBD2. V was pared by 0 bases and J by 4 bases, with 8 bases of the junction left unmatched. This CDR3 has 17 amino acids. The germline CDR1 and CDR2 sequences are LNHNV and YYDKDF (reference sequence).